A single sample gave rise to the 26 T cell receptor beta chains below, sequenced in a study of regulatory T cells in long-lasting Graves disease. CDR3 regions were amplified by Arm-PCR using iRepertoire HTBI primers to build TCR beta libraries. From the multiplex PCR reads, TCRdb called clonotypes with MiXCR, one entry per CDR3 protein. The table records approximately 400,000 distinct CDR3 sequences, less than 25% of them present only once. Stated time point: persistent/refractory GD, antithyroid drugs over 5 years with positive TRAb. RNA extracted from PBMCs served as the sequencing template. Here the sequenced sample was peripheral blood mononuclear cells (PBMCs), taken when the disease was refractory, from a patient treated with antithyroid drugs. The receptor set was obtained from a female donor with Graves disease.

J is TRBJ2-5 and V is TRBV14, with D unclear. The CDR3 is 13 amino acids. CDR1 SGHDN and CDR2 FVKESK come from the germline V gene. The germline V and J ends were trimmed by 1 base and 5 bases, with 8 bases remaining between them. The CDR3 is CASSQVVVETQYF. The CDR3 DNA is TGTGCCAGCAGCCAAGTAGTAGTGGAGACCCAGTACTTC.

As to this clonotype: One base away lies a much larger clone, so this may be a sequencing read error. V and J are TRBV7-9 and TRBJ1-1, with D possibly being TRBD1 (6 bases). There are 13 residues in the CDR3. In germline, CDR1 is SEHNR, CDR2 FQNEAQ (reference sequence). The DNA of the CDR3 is TGTGCCAGCAGCAACAGGGTGGGTACTGAAACTTTCTTT. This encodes CASSNRVGTETFF.

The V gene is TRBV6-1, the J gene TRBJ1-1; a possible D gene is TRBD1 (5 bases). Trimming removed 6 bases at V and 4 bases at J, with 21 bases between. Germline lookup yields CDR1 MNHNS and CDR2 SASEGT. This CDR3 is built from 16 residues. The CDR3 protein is CASSPNLPNGATEAFF. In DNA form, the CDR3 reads TGTGCCAGCAGCCCAAATTTACCAAACGGGGCCACTGAAGCTTTCTTT.

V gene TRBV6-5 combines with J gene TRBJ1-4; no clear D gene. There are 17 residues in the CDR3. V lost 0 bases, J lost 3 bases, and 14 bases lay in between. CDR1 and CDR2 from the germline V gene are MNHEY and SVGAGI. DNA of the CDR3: TGTGCCAGCAGTTACTCGAGTGTCGGAGATTCTAATGAAAAACTGTTTTTT. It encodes CASSYSSVGDSNEKLFF.

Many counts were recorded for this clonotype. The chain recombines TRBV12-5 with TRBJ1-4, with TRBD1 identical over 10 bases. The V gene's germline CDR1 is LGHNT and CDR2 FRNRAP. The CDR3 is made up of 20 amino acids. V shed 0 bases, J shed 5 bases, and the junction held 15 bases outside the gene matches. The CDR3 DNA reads TGTGCTAGTGGTTTGGTACCCTCTATCCGGGACAGGGGTAAGAATGAAAAACTGTTTTTT. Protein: CASGLVPSIRDRGKNEKLFF.

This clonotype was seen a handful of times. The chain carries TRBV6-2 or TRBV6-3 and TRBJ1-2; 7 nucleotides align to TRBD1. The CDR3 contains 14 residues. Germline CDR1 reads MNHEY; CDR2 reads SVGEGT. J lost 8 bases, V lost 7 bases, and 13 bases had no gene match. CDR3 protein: CASNEQGSGGGYTF. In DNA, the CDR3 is TGTGCCAGCAATGAACAGGGTTCAGGGGGAGGCTACACCTTC.

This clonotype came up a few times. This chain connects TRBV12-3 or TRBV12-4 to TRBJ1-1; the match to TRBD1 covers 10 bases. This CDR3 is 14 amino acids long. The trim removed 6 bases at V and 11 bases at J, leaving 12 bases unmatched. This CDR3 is CASSRQGASSGAFF. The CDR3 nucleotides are TGTGCCAGCAGCAGACAGGGGGCGAGTAGTGGGGCTTTCTTT.

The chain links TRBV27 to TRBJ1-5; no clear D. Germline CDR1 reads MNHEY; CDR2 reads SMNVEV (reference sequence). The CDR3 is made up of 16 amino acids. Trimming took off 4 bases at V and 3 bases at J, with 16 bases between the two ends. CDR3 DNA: TGTGCCAGCAGTTCCGCGGACTCCCTATTCAATCAGCCCCAGCATTTT. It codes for CASSSADSLFNQPQHF.

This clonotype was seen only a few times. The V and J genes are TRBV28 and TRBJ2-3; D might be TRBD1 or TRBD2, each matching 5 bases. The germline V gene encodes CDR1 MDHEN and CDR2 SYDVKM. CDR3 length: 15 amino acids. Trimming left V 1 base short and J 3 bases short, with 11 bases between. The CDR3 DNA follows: TGTGCCAGCAGTTTATCAGGGTCGGGAACAGATACGCAGTATTTT. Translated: CASSLSGSGTDTQYF.

The CDR3: CASSLVGTGSLRSPLHF. DNA of the CDR3: TGTGCCAGCAGCTTAGTAGGGACAGGAAGCTTGCGTTCACCCCTCCACTTT. The gene calls are TRBV11-2 and TRBJ1-6; TRBD1 matches at 8 bases. CDR1 and CDR2 (germline): SGHAT, FQNNGV. With 1 base clipped from V and 9 bases from J, the junction kept 11 bases outside the gene matches. The CDR3 covers 17 residues.

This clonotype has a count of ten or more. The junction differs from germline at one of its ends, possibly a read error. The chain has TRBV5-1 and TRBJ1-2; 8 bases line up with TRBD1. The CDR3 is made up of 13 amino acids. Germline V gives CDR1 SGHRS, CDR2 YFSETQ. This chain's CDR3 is CASSLRQGYGYTF. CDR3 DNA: TGTGCCAGCAGCTTGAGACAGGGGTATGGCTACACCTTC.

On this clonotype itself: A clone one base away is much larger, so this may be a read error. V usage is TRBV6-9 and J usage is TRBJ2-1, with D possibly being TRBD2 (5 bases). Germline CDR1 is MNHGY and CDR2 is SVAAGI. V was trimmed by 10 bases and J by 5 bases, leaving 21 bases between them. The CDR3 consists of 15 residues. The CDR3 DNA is TGTGCCAACGGTTACGTCGGGGTTCCGAACAATGAGCAGTTCTTC. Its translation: CANGYVGVPNNEQFF.

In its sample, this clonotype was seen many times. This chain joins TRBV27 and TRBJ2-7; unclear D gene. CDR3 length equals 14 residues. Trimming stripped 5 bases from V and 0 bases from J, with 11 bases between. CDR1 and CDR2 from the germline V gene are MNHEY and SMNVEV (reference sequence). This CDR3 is CASSPRHLSYEQYF. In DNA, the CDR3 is TGTGCCAGCAGTCCAAGACACCTCTCCTACGAGCAGTACTTC.

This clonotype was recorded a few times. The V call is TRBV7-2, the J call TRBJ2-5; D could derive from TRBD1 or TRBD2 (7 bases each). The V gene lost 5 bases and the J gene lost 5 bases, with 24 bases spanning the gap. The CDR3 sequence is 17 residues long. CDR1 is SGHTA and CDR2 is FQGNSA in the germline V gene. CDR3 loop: CASSPGGLSGMVETQYF. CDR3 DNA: TGTGCCAGCAGCCCAGGGGGGTTGAGCGGGATGGTGGAGACCCAGTACTTC.

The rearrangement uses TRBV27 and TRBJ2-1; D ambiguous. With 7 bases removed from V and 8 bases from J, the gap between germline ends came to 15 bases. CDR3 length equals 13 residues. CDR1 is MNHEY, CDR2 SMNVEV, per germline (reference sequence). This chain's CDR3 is CASTSLGRDEQFF. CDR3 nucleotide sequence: TGTGCCAGCACGTCCCTCGGTAGGGATGAGCAGTTCTTC.

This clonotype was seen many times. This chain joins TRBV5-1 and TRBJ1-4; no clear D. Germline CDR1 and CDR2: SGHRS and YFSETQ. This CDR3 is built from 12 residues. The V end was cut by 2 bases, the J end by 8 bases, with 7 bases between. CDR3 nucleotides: TGCGCCAGCAGCTTAAAGGGAGAAAAACTGTTTTTT. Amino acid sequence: CASSLKGEKLFF.

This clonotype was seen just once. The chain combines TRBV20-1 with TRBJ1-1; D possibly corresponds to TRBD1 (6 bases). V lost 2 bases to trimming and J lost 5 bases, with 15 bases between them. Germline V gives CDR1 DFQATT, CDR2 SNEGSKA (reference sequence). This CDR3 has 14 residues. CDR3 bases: TGCAGTGCTAGAACGGGCAGGGGTAGGACTGAAGCTTTCTTT. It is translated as CSARTGRGRTEAFF.

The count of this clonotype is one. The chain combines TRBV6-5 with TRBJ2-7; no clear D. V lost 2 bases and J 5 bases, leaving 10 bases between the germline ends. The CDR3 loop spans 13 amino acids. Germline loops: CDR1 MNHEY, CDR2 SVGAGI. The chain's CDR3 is CASSYVVADEQYF. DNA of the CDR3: TGTGCCAGCAGTTACGTAGTGGCGGACGAGCAGTACTTC.

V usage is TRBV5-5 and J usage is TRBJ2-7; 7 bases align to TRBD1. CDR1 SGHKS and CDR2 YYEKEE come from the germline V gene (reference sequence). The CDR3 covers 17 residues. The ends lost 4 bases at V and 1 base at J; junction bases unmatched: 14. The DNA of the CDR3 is TGTGCCAGCAGCCTCACAGTTCAGGGGGTCGTTTCCTACGAGCAGTACTTC. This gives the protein CASSLTVQGVVSYEQYF.

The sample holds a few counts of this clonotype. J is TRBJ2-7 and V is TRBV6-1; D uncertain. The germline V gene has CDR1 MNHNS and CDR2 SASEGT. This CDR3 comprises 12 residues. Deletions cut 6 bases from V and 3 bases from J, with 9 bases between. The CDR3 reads CASRGYNYEQYF. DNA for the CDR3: TGTGCCAGCAGGGGATACAACTACGAGCAGTACTTC.

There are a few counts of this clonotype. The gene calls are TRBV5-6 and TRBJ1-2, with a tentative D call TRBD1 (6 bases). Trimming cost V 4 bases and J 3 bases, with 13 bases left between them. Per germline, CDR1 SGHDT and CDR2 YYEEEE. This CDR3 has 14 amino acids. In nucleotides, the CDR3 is TGTGCCAGCAGCAAGGGGGAAGGGGACTATGGCTACACCTTC. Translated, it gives CASSKGEGDYGYTF.

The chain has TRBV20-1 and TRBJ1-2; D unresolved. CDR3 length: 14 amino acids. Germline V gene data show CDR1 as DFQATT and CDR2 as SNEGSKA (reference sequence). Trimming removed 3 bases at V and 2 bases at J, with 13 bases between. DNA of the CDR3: TGCAGTGCTAGCAGCCTGAGCGGGAACTATGGCTACACCTTC. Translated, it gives CSASSLSGNYGYTF.

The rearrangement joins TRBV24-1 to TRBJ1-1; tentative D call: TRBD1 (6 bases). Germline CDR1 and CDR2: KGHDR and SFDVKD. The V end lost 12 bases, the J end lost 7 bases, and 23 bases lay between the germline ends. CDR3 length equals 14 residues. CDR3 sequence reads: CAEPPPHGQHEAFF. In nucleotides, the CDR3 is TGTGCCGAACCCCCCCCCCACGGACAGCATGAAGCTTTCTTT.

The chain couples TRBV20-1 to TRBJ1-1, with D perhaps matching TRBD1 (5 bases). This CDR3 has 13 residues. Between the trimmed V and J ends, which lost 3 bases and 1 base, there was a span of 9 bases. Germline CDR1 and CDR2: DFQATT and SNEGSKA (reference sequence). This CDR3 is CSARDIQNTEAFF. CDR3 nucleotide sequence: TGCAGTGCTAGGGACATACAGAACACTGAAGCTTTCTTT.

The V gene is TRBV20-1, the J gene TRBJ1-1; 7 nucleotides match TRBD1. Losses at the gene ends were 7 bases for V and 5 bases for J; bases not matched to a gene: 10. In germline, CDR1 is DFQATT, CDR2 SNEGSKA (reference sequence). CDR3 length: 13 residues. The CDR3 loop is CSGGLGQTTEAFF. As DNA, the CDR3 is TGCAGTGGCGGGTTGGGACAGACGACTGAAGCTTTCTTT.

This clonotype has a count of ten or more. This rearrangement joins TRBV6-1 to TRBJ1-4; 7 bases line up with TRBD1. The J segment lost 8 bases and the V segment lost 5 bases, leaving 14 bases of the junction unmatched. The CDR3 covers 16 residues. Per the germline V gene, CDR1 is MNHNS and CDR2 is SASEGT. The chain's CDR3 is CASSPLLAGGSEKLFF. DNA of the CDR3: TGTGCCAGCAGTCCTTTACTCGCAGGGGGTTCGGAAAAACTGTTTTTT.